The 32 T cell receptor beta chains listed next were all sequenced from one sample in a study of T-cell memory formation after mild COVID-19. TCRdb reprocessed the 5' RACE reads with MiXCR, giving one entry per CDR3 protein. Among around 530,000 distinct CDR3 sequences listed, 20% to 25% were seen once. The sequenced material came from PBMCs or a T cell subset sorted from them (not recorded which). The receptors derive from an adult woman who had mild COVID-19 (a few samples of this study predate the infection). Cell type and time point are not known.

This clonotype was seen only a few times. The junction and the germline gene differ at one end; a read error may be behind it. The V call is TRBV4-1, the J call TRBJ1-1; the D is unclear. Germline V gene lookup returns CDR1 MGHRA and CDR2 YSYEKL. The CDR3 is 16 amino acids. CDR3 bases: TGCGCCAGCAGCCAAGTGGGGAGAACAATGAAAACTGAAGCTTTCTTT. Translating it yields CASSQVGRTMKTEAFF.

The CDR3 coding sequence is TGTGCCTGGAGGCACCCCTCTGGAAACACCATATATTTT. As protein: CAWRHPSGNTIYF. This rearrangement joins TRBV30 to TRBJ1-3, with D hard to call. This CDR3 is 13 amino acids long. Germline values: CDR1 GTSNPN, CDR2 SVGIG (reference sequence). V was shortened by 3 bases and J by 0 bases, with 6 bases between the two germline ends.

The chain recombines TRBV12-3 or TRBV12-4 with TRBJ1-4; D unclear. The ends were cut back, 4 bases at V and 4 bases at J, with 10 bases in the middle. The CDR3 spans 14 residues. CDR3 coding DNA: TGTGCCAGCAGTTGGCCACAGAGTAATGAAAAACTGTTTTTT. This sequence encodes CASSWPQSNEKLFF.

J is TRBJ1-1 and V is TRBV5-1; TRBD1 might be the D (6 bases). CDR3 size: 13 residues. Between the trimmed V and J ends, which lost 4 bases and 4 bases, there was a span of 11 bases. Germline CDR1 reads SGHRS; CDR2 reads YFSETQ. CDR3: CASSQQGATEAFF. CDR3 sequence (DNA): TGCGCCAGCAGCCAACAGGGCGCCACTGAAGCTTTCTTT.

The chain is built from TRBV7-6 and TRBJ2-7, with TRBD2 identical over 8 bases. This CDR3 spans 14 amino acids. The germline gives CDR1 SGHVS, CDR2 FNYEAQ. The ends lost 3 bases at V and 5 bases at J; junction bases unmatched: 6. In DNA, the CDR3 is TGTGCCAGCAGCTTGACGGGGGGGCCCGACGAGCAGTACTTC. The encoded protein is CASSLTGGPDEQYF.

This clonotype was seen a handful of times. The V call is TRBV6-2 or TRBV6-3, the J call TRBJ1-2; tentatively, D is TRBD1 (6 bases). V lost 2 bases and J lost 0, with 13 bases in between. The CDR3 sequence is 16 residues long. Per the germline V gene, CDR1 is MNHEY and CDR2 is SVGEGT. The CDR3 loop is CASSYSTGWPNYGYTF. CDR3 in DNA: TGTGCCAGCAGTTACAGCACAGGGTGGCCTAACTATGGCTACACCTTC.

The table lists this clonotype with a few counts. V is TRBV20-1 and J is TRBJ2-7, with 9 bases aligning to TRBD2. V shed 3 bases, J shed 7 bases, and the junction held 4 bases outside the gene matches. Germline loops: CDR1 DFQATT, CDR2 SNEGSKA (reference sequence). The CDR3 has 12 residues. This CDR3 reads CSASGLASEQYF. The CDR3 DNA sequence: TGCAGTGCTAGCGGACTAGCGAGTGAGCAGTACTTC.

The chain couples TRBV30 to TRBJ2-3; 10 bases match TRBD1. The germline V gene encodes CDR1 GTSNPN and CDR2 SVGIG (reference sequence). CDR3 length: 13 amino acids. Trimming removed 5 bases from V and 2 bases from J; junction bases left unmatched: 1. The CDR3 sequence: CAWDRGPTDTQYF. The CDR3 nucleotides are TGTGCCTGGGACAGGGGGCCCACAGATACGCAGTATTTT.

The sample holds one count of this clonotype. The J gene is TRBJ1-1, the V gene TRBV27; tentatively, D is TRBD1 (5 bases). The CDR3 extends over 13 amino acids. CDR1 and CDR2 (germline): MNHEY, SMNVEV (reference sequence). Trimming pared 0 bases from V and 7 bases from J, leaving 9 bases between. The CDR3 is CASSLSGGVEAFF. For the CDR3, the DNA is TGTGCCAGCAGTTTATCTGGAGGGGTTGAAGCTTTCTTT.

The chain is built from TRBV20-1 and TRBJ2-7; 11 bases match TRBD1. The germline CDR1 and CDR2 sequences are DFQATT and SNEGSKA (reference sequence). This CDR3 region has 15 residues. CDR3 in DNA: TGCGGCGCAAAATATTCCGGGACAGGGGGATACGAGCAGTACTTC. Its protein is CGAKYSGTGGYEQYF.

The V gene is TRBV4-1, the J gene TRBJ1-1; no clear D. CDR1 and CDR2 from the germline V gene are MGHRA and YSYEKL. Trimming removed 0 bases at V and 2 bases at J, with 10 bases between. The CDR3 has 15 residues. CDR3 sequence: CASSQEFRFNTEAFF. The CDR3 DNA reads TGCGCCAGCAGCCAAGAGTTCCGCTTTAACACTGAAGCTTTCTTT.

This clonotype was seen a few times. The genes are TRBV7-2 and TRBJ2-1; 8 nucleotides line up with TRBD2. This CDR3 has 15 amino acids. Germline V lookup: CDR1 SGHTA, CDR2 FQGNSA. J was trimmed by 6 bases and V by 5 bases; bases with no gene match: 9. In nucleotides, the CDR3 is TGTGCCAGCAGCCACTGGAATAGCGGGGCCAATGAGCAGTTCTTC. Translation: CASSHWNSGANEQFF.

This chain connects TRBV6-2 or TRBV6-3 to TRBJ1-1; the D gene is possibly TRBD1 (5 bases). The CDR3 length is 14 residues. Germline V gene sequence: CDR1 MNHEY, CDR2 SVGEGT. Trimming left V 3 bases short and J 3 bases short, with 11 bases between. CDR3 in amino acids: CASSYWGSDTEAFF. Written as DNA, the CDR3 is TGTGCCAGCAGTTATTGGGGGTCAGACACTGAAGCTTTCTTT.

V gene TRBV19 combines with J gene TRBJ2-1; 11 nucleotides match TRBD2. V was clipped by 11 bases and J by 8 bases; unmatched bases: 11. CDR1 and CDR2 (germline): LNHDA, SQIVND (reference sequence). There are 14 residues in the CDR3. CDR3 in amino acids: CACNSGGASDEQFF. CDR3 sequence (DNA): TGTGCCTGTAATAGCGGGGGGGCCTCGGATGAGCAGTTCTTC.

The chain joins TRBV6-5 to TRBJ1-2; 10 nucleotides line up with TRBD1. This CDR3 contains 14 residues. Germline assignment: CDR1 MNHEY and CDR2 SVGAGI. The V and J ends lost 8 bases and 4 bases, in that order; junction bases with no gene match: 7. CDR3 protein: CASGDRGRGYGYTF. In DNA, the CDR3 is TGTGCCAGCGGGGACAGGGGCCGGGGCTATGGCTACACCTTC.

The J gene is TRBJ2-1, the V gene TRBV25-1; TRBD2 agrees at 9 bases. Germline V lookup: CDR1 MGHDK, CDR2 SYGVNS. The V and J ends lost 5 bases and 0 bases, in that order; junction bases with no gene match: 5. The CDR3 has 16 amino acids. The CDR3 nucleotides are TGTGCCAGCAGTTCGACTAGCGGTCGCTCCTACAATGAGCAGTTCTTC. Amino acid sequence: CASSSTSGRSYNEQFF.

The rearrangement joins TRBV2 to TRBJ2-1; D is possibly TRBD2 (5 bases). Trimming removed 6 bases at V and 16 bases at J, with 16 bases between. CDR3 length: 11 amino acids. In germline, CDR1 is SNHLY, CDR2 FYNNEI. CDR3 region: CASRGGGFCFF. The CDR3 nucleotides read TGTGCCAGCAGGGGCGGCGGGTTCTGCTTCTTC.

This chain connects TRBV7-6 to TRBJ2-3; TRBD2 agrees at 9 bases. This CDR3 is 14 amino acids long. CDR1 is SGHVS, CDR2 FNYEAQ, per germline. The V segment lost 3 bases and the J segment 6 bases; nucleotides outside the gene matches: 4. The DNA for the CDR3 is TGTGCCAGCAGCTTTAGCGGGAGTGGTGATACGCAGTATTTT. Its protein product is CASSFSGSGDTQYF.

Only a few counts were recorded for this clonotype. This chain joins TRBV24-1 and TRBJ1-5; TRBD1 is a possible D gene (6 bases). Trimming shortened V by 4 bases and J by 7 bases, and 13 bases separated the two germline ends. The CDR3 covers 14 residues. Germline values: CDR1 KGHDR, CDR2 SFDVKD. CDR3 nucleotide sequence: TGTGCCACCAGTGACCCACAGGGAATGCAGCCCCAGCATTTT. The encoded protein is CATSDPQGMQPQHF.

The chain is built from TRBV20-1 and TRBJ2-1, with TRBD2 as a possible D gene (6 bases). With 0 bases removed from V and 1 base from J, the gap between germline ends came to 7 bases. The CDR3 runs to 14 residues. Looked up from germline, CDR1 is DFQATT and CDR2 is SNEGSKA (reference sequence). In DNA, the CDR3 is TGCAGTGCTAGAGATCGGGAGTCCTACAATGAGCAGTTCTTC. As protein: CSARDRESYNEQFF.

This clonotype showed up many times. The CDR3 sequence: CSARAQGYEQYF. The CDR3 nucleotides are TGCAGTGCTAGAGCCCAGGGCTACGAGCAGTACTTC. This chain connects TRBV20-1 to TRBJ2-7; possibly TRBD1 for D (5 bases). Germline V gene data show CDR1 as DFQATT and CDR2 as SNEGSKA (reference sequence). V was trimmed by 1 base and J by 3 bases, leaving 7 bases between them. The CDR3 has 12 amino acids.

This sequence joins TRBV27 and TRBJ1-6; D remains ambiguous. The CDR3 contains 13 residues. Germline CDR1 and CDR2: MNHEY and SMNVEV (reference sequence). The V end lost 6 bases, the J end lost 6 bases, and 9 bases lay between the germline ends. The CDR3 region has the DNA TGTGCCAGCAGCCTATCGAGTAATTCACCCCTCCACTTT. This gives the protein CASSLSSNSPLHF.

This clonotype showed up many times. V and J are TRBV7-8 and TRBJ2-2; D tentatively reads TRBD1 or TRBD2 (5 bases each). The CDR3 consists of 14 residues. V shed 4 bases and J shed 6 bases, with 12 bases lying between them. CDR1 is SGHVS and CDR2 is FQNEAQ in the germline V gene. Here the CDR3 DNA reads TGTGCCAGCAGCTCACAGCCGGGGCCCGGGGAGCTGTTTTTT. Protein sequence: CASSSQPGPGELFF. The whole variable domain, remainder taken from reference TRBV7-8 and TRBJ2-2, is GAGVSQSPRYKVAKRGQDVALRCDPISGHVSLFWYQQALGQGPEFLTYFQNEAQLDKSGLPSDRFFAERPEGSVSTLKIQRTQQEDSAVYLCASSSQPGPGELFFGEGSRLTVL.

This clonotype showed up just a few times. The rearrangement links TRBV4-2 to TRBJ2-4; D remains ambiguous. Germline values: CDR1 LGHNA, CDR2 YNFKEQ. The CDR3 extends over 12 amino acids. Trimming shortened V by 1 base and J by 13 bases, and 11 bases separated the two germline ends. CDR3 sequence (DNA): TGTGCCAGCAGCCAAGTCTCAGACTCGCAGTACTTC. Amino acid sequence: CASSQVSDSQYF.

The chain carries TRBV11-2 and TRBJ2-5; tentative D call: TRBD1 (5 bases). V was cut by 0 bases and J by 4 bases, with 15 bases left in between. Germline V gene lookup returns CDR1 SGHAT and CDR2 FQNNGV. The CDR3 length is 16 residues. The CDR3 DNA follows: TGTGCCAGCAGCTTAGAAACAGGACCTAATGGAGAGACCCAGTACTTC. Residues: CASSLETGPNGETQYF.

V and J are TRBV6-6 and TRBJ1-1; D unresolved. V was shortened by 6 bases and J by 1 base, with 12 bases between the two germline ends. This CDR3 is built from 14 residues. Germline values: CDR1 MNHNY, CDR2 SVGAGI (reference sequence). DNA of the CDR3: TGTGCCAGCAGACTGTACAGTGGGAACACTGAAGCTTTCTTT. It yields the protein CASRLYSGNTEAFF.

This clonotype has just a few counts. The chain links TRBV20-1 to TRBJ2-3; D uncertain. CDR3 size: 11 residues. V lost 7 bases, J lost 2 bases, and 7 bases lay in between. In germline, CDR1 is DFQATT, CDR2 SNEGSKA (reference sequence). The CDR3 loop is CSGLLTDTQYF. CDR3 nucleotides: TGCAGTGGACTGCTCACAGATACGCAGTATTTT.

This clonotype has more than one count but fewer than ten. This chain joins TRBV27 and TRBJ2-1; D possibly corresponds to TRBD2 (5 bases). Germline V lookup: CDR1 MNHEY, CDR2 SMNVEV (reference sequence). The ends were cut back, 5 bases at V and 11 bases at J, with 10 bases in the middle. This CDR3 region has 11 residues. The CDR3, as DNA: TGTGCCAGCAGTGGACTGGGGAAGCAGTTCTTC. Its translation is CASSGLGKQFF.

This clonotype was seen a handful of times. The chain links TRBV15 to TRBJ2-2; 8 bases align to TRBD2. The CDR3 is 17 amino acids. Germline assignment: CDR1 LNHNV and CDR2 YYDKDF (reference sequence). With 0 bases clipped from V and 1 base from J, the junction kept 4 bases outside the gene matches. CDR3 in amino acids: CATSRDIAGQNTGELFF. CDR3 nucleotides: TGTGCCACCAGCAGAGATATAGCGGGACAGAACACCGGGGAGCTGTTTTTT.

V gene TRBV19 combines with J gene TRBJ2-2; 12 bases map to TRBD1. Germline V gene data show CDR1 as LNHDA and CDR2 as SQIVND (reference sequence). V shed 11 bases, J shed 6 bases, and the junction held 10 bases outside the gene matches. The CDR3 is 15 residues long. CDR3 sequence reads: CAGRGTGGIAGELFF. For the CDR3, the DNA is TGTGCCGGACGCGGGACAGGGGGCATAGCCGGGGAGCTGTTTTTT.

The rearrangement joins TRBV5-1 to TRBJ2-5; 11 nucleotides align to TRBD2. Germline values: CDR1 SGHRS, CDR2 YFSETQ. This CDR3 is built from 15 residues. The ends lost 4 bases at V and 3 bases at J; junction bases unmatched: 5. CDR3 DNA: TGCGCCAGCAGCCCTAGCGGGGGGCCCGAAGAGACCCAGTACTTC. Encoded protein: CASSPSGGPEETQYF.

This clonotype was seen a few times. The DNA for the CDR3 is TGTGCCAGCAGCCCAATTAGCGAGACCACCGGGGAGCTGTTTTTT. This sequence encodes CASSPISETTGELFF. V usage is TRBV5-5 and J usage is TRBJ2-2; a weak D match, TRBD2 (5 bases). Between the trimmed V and J ends, which lost 4 bases and 4 bases, there was a span of 14 bases. This CDR3 is 15 amino acids long. CDR1 is SGHKS, CDR2 YYEKEE, per germline (reference sequence).